This T cell receptor beta chain was recovered during a study of T cell repertoires in cytomegalovirus infection. Study summary: Indicated by public TCR beta signatures were CMV infection and matching HLA type.

Comments on this clonotype: Its specificity is not known.

Each CDR3 protein is one row after TCRdb ran MiXCR on the reads. This table has about 740,000 distinct CDR3 sequences, 35% appearing once. CDR3 length: 14 residues. V dropped 6 bases and J dropped 4 bases, with 13 bases sitting between them. Looked up from germline, CDR1 is MDHEN and CDR2 is SYDVKM. The study's findings and limits: CMV-specific TCR beta clonotypes restricted by HLA-C dominated the ex vivo response. Accumulated public TCR beta family frequency recognized individuals carrying CMV together with the relevant HLA.

The V and J genes are TRBV28 and TRBJ1-5, with D hard to call. The specimen sequenced was PBMCs. The sequence came from a human donor in good health (CMV status not recorded). Some clones in this sample may be carry-over from other donors' samples. CDR3 DNA sequence: TGTGCCAGCAGCAAGGGAGGGAATAATCAGCCCCAGCATTTT. Translated, it gives CASSKGGNNQPQHF.